A single sample is the source of the 15 T cell receptor beta chains below, sequenced in a study of T cell clusters in autoimmune cytopenias (dated by TCRdb to the late 2010s). For each sample, TRB amplification used about 0.25 ug of peripheral blood genomic DNA, equal to about 38,000 genome equivalents. The instrument was an Illumina MiSeq. TRB rearrangements were amplified by multiplex PCR following a touch-down protocol, with the TRB-A and TRB-B primer pools mixed in one tube. TCRdb reprocessed the reads and lists each CDR3 protein sequence as a single entry, with no DNA. The table for this sample shows about 11,000 distinct CDR3 sequences. The ten largest clones represent around a quarter of the sample. The sample was also linked to a second study, of T cell repertoires in aging, cancer and after chemotherapy.

Material for sequencing was peripheral blood. These receptors all come from a human donor in good health.

The rearrangement links TRBV5-1 to TRBJ2-2; TCRdb lists TRBD1, though no DNA is available to test this call. Germline CDR1 is SGHRS and CDR2 is YFSETQ. CDR3 length equals 14 residues. CDR3 protein: CASRRGQGTGELFF.

This clonotype ranks as medium-sized in terms of frequency. V usage is TRBV19 and J usage is TRBJ2-1; TCRdb lists TRBD1, though no DNA is available to test this call. The CDR3 is 17 residues long. The germline gives CDR1 LNHDA, CDR2 SQIVND (reference sequence). The CDR3 protein is CASSIDGWGAGDNEQFF.

The V gene is TRBV30, the J gene TRBJ1-2; absent DNA, TCRdb's TRBD1 call cannot be checked. There are 16 residues in the CDR3. Germline lookup yields CDR1 GTSNPN and CDR2 SVGIG (reference sequence). The CDR3 protein is CASSISPIISGRGYTF.

The V gene is TRBV7-4, the J gene TRBJ2-5; TCRdb picks TRBD2, but there is no DNA to check that call. The germline CDR1 and CDR2 sequences are SGHVT and SQSDAQ. This CDR3 has 16 residues. CDR3 protein: CASSLVLAGGPETQYF.

The chain uses TRBV5-6 and TRBJ1-4. The CDR3 spans 13 residues. CDR1 is SGHDT and CDR2 is YYEEEE in the germline V gene. CDR3 loop: CASSTTMDEKLFF.

The V gene is TRBV6-5, the J gene TRBJ2-7; TCRdb's D call, TRBD1, is unchecked because there is no DNA. CDR1 and CDR2 from the germline V gene are MNHEY and SVGAGI. The CDR3 extends over 13 amino acids. The CDR3 loop reads CASKGQASYEQYF.

The genes are TRBV11-3 and TRBJ1-5; checking the TCRdb D call of TRBD1 is not possible without DNA. Germline V gives CDR1 SGHNT, CDR2 YENEEA. This CDR3 contains 18 residues. The CDR3 sequence is CASSLRFDSPIGNQPQHF. Combining the CDR3 with reference TRBV11-3 and TRBJ1-5 gives the whole variable domain EAGVVQSPRYKIIEKKQPVAFWCNPISGHNTLYWYLQNLGQGPELLIRYENEEAVDDSQLPKDRFSAERLKGVDSTLKIQPAELGDSAVYLCASSLRFDSPIGNQPQHFGDGTRLSIL.

The chain couples TRBV19 to TRBJ1-5. There are 14 residues in the CDR3. Germline CDR1 and CDR2: LNHDA and SQIVND (reference sequence). This CDR3 reads CASSTGRRNQPQHF.

V usage is TRBV12-3 or TRBV12-4 and J usage is TRBJ1-6. The CDR3 runs to 16 residues. The CDR3 sequence is CASSPRRGGVNSPLHF.

This chain links TRBV11-2 with TRBJ1-1; TCRdb's D gene call, TRBD1, goes unchecked for lack of DNA. CDR3 length equals 13 residues. Germline V gives CDR1 SGHAT, CDR2 FQNNGV. The CDR3 is CASSSPRRSEAFF.

The rearrangement joins TRBV27 to TRBJ2-3; the D call from TCRdb, TRBD1, cannot be confirmed without DNA. The CDR3 has 16 residues. Germline CDR1 reads MNHEY; CDR2 reads SMNVEV (reference sequence). CDR3 in amino acids: CASSSPGTGGTDTQYF.

This chain uses TRBV5-5 with TRBJ2-1; TCRdb outputs TRBD1, but without DNA this stays unchecked. CDR1 and CDR2 (germline): SGHKS, YYEKEE (reference sequence). The CDR3 spans 14 residues. The CDR3 protein is CASSAGASANEQFF.

V usage is TRBV12-3 or TRBV12-4 and J usage is TRBJ2-3; TCRdb selects TRBD2, and the lack of DNA leaves this call unchecked. The CDR3 length is 17 residues. The CDR3 spells CASSSGTSGGLRDTQYF.

The chain has TRBV5-6 and TRBJ1-2; the D call from TCRdb, TRBD1, cannot be confirmed without DNA. The CDR3 contains 16 residues. In germline, CDR1 is SGHDT, CDR2 YYEEEE. The chain's CDR3 is CASSLWGPAWARGYTF.

This chain links TRBV6-5 with TRBJ2-6; the D call of TRBD1 rests on TCRdb alone, since no DNA is present to check it. The CDR3 is 17 residues long. Germline lookup yields CDR1 MNHEY and CDR2 SVGAGI. The CDR3 sequence is CASRGGTGGSGANVLTF.